This TCR beta chain was captured by sequencing in a study of cytomegalovirus exposure and HLA in healthy donors. Across the study: Previous work identified 120 million or so unique TCR beta sequences from around 200 million T cells. Study-level results: Association of a missense DCLRE1C variant with TCR beta V- and J-gene trimming was reported in a later analysis. Researchers reported from a later analysis that most CMV-associated TCR beta chains appeared HLA-restricted.

A multiplex PCR was run with 60 Vbeta primers and 13 Jbeta primers. Repertoires were generated with immunoSEQ multiplex PCR, while TCRdb's copy carries only in-frame clones and drops some. Of a few hundred thousand clones detected, around 66% appear once; the ten largest clones hold around 2%. For this clone: What it recognizes is unknown.

The germline gives CDR1 SNHLY, CDR2 FYNNEI. Trimming took 4 bases from V and 14 from J; bases not matched to a gene: 7. The CDR3 loop spans 12 amino acids. The specimen was PBMCs. The receptor was derived from a female donor in good health and CMV-seronegative. J is TRBJ2-1 and V is TRBV2; 8 bases line up with TRBD2. CDR3 loop: CASSGGGPEEFF. For the CDR3, the DNA is TGTGCCAGCAGTGGCGGGGGGCCCGAGGAGTTCTTC.